The 26 T cell receptor beta chains listed next were all sequenced from one sample in a study of blood T cell repertoires in COVID-19. TCRdb's copy holds only in-frame clones and misses some; the assay was immunoSEQ multiplex PCR. The sample yields tens of thousands of clones, about 80% seen once. Material for sequencing was peripheral blood. Receptors originate from a man aged 55 to 69 with active or convalescent COVID-19.

The rearrangement uses TRBV5-1 and TRBJ1-6; TRBD1 is a possible D gene (6 bases). The V end was cut by 6 bases, the J end by 10 bases, with 17 bases between. CDR1 SGHRS and CDR2 YFSETQ come from the germline V gene. The CDR3 contains 14 residues. CDR3 bases: TGCGCCAGCACGGATACAGGGAATCTCTCACCCCTCCACTTT. Amino acid sequence: CASTDTGNLSPLHF.

The gene calls are TRBV28 and TRBJ1-1; D remains unclear. V dropped 2 bases and J dropped 1 base, with 5 bases sitting between them. This CDR3 has 13 amino acids. Germline assignment: CDR1 MDHEN and CDR2 SYDVKM. The chain's CDR3 is CASSLEGNTEAFF. The CDR3 nucleotides read TGTGCCAGCAGTTTAGAGGGGAACACTGAAGCTTTCTTT.

The gene calls are TRBV18 and TRBJ1-1; 7 nucleotides match TRBD1. J gave up 8 bases and V 4 bases, and 7 bases lay outside the gene matches. Germline V gene data show CDR1 as KGHSH and CDR2 as LQKENI. The CDR3 sequence is 13 residues long. In nucleotides, the CDR3 is TGTGCCAGCTCACTCTCCCACAGGGGAGAAGCTTTCTTT. Its translation is CASSLSHRGEAFF.

The chain couples TRBV4-2 to TRBJ1-2, with no clear D. The germline V gene encodes CDR1 LGHNA and CDR2 YNFKEQ. This CDR3 has 12 amino acids. The V and J ends lost 7 bases and 4 bases respectively, with 10 bases between them. For the CDR3, the DNA is TGTGCCAGCACCCTGGGGAGCTATGGCTACACCTTC. It yields the protein CASTLGSYGYTF.

The J gene is TRBJ2-7, the V gene TRBV27, with D maybe TRBD1 (6 bases). Per the germline V gene, CDR1 is MNHEY and CDR2 is SMNVEV (reference sequence). The length of the CDR3 is 11 residues. The CDR3 DNA reads TGTGGGGTCAGGGGTCGGGACGAGCAGTACTTC. It is translated as CGVRGRDEQYF.

The chain uses TRBV7-2 and TRBJ1-4; a possible D gene is TRBD1 (5 bases). CDR1 SGHTA and CDR2 FQGNSA come from the germline V gene. The CDR3 totals 16 residues. Trimming took 0 bases from V and 0 from J, leaving 8 bases between them. CDR3 bases: TGTGCCAGCAGCTTAGCAGGGGCAACAACTAATGAAAAACTGTTTTTT. Translating it yields CASSLAGATTNEKLFF.

CDR3 sequence (DNA): TGTGCCTGGAAAATCGTGGACGGGACTGATAGTGAAAAACTGTTTTTT. Translating it yields CAWKIVDGTDSEKLFF. The chain has TRBV30 and TRBJ1-4, with D tentatively TRBD1 (5 bases). Germline CDR1 and CDR2: GTSNPN and SVGIG (reference sequence). The CDR3 is 16 residues long. V lost 4 bases, J lost 7 bases, and 22 bases lay in between.

The J gene is TRBJ1-2, the V gene TRBV5-5, with TRBD1 as a possible D gene (6 bases). CDR3 length: 14 residues. The germline gives CDR1 SGHKS, CDR2 YYEKEE (reference sequence). V gave up 4 bases and J gave up 4 bases, with 14 bases separating them. The CDR3 DNA reads TGTGCCAGCAGCCCGGACAGTTCTCTCTATGGCTACACCTTC. Amino acids: CASSPDSSLYGYTF.

The chain recombines TRBV10-3 with TRBJ2-3; D gene uncertain. Trimming removed 0 bases from V and 0 bases from J, with 4 bases in between. The CDR3 consists of 14 residues. Germline V gene sequence: CDR1 ENHRY, CDR2 SYGVKD. In DNA form, the CDR3 reads TGTGCCATCAGTGAGTCGGCCAGCACAGATACGCAGTATTTT. Protein: CAISESASTDTQYF.

In this sample, this clone turned up a few times. The chain uses TRBV6-6 and TRBJ2-4, with 10 bases lining up with TRBD2. This CDR3 has 13 residues. Germline lookup yields CDR1 MNHNY and CDR2 SVGAGI (reference sequence). The junction had 1 base not matched to a gene; V was cut back by 5 bases and J by 6 bases. The DNA of the CDR3 is TGTGCCAGCAGTGTAGCGGGGGGAAACATTCAGTACTTC. This encodes CASSVAGGNIQYF.

This clone was observed a few times. The chain combines TRBV28 with TRBJ2-7; maybe TRBD1 (5 bases). V was shortened by 3 bases and J by 2 bases, with 8 bases between the two germline ends. Per germline, CDR1 MDHEN and CDR2 SYDVKM. This CDR3 region has 13 residues. CDR3 region: CASSLQGTYEQYF. In DNA form, the CDR3 reads TGTGCCAGCAGTTTGCAGGGTACCTACGAGCAGTACTTC. Combining the CDR3 with reference TRBV28 and TRBJ2-7 gives the whole variable domain DVKVTQSSRYLVKRTGEKVFLECVQDMDHENMFWYRQDPGLGLRLIYFSYDVKMKEKGDIPEGYSVSREKKERFSLILESASTNQTSMYLCASSLQGTYEQYFGPGTRLTVT.

The CDR3 region is CASSLDARRVEQFF. CDR3 nucleotides: TGTGCCAGCAGTCTAGACGCCCGGCGGGTTGAGCAGTTCTTC. The V call is TRBV6-5, the J call TRBJ2-1, with D perhaps TRBD2 (5 bases). This CDR3 contains 14 residues. Germline V CDR1 and CDR2: MNHEY, SVGAGI. Trimming removed 5 bases from V and 9 bases from J, with 17 bases in between.

V and J are TRBV10-3 and TRBJ2-1; the match to TRBD1 covers 7 bases. V shed 10 bases, J shed 1 base, and the junction held 13 bases outside the gene matches. This CDR3 comprises 16 residues. CDR1 and CDR2 from the germline V gene are ENHRY and SYGVKD. The CDR3: CATTALGTASYNEQFF. For the CDR3, the DNA is TGTGCCACCACCGCGTTGGGGACAGCTTCCTACAATGAGCAGTTCTTC.

The chain recombines TRBV3-1 (or the pseudogene TRBV3-2) with TRBJ2-3; 8 bases agree with TRBD2. The CDR3 runs 14 residues. Germline CDR1 is LGHDT and CDR2 is YNNKEL (reference sequence). Trimming cost V 3 bases and J 6 bases; bases outside gene matches: 5. CDR3 coding DNA: TGTGCCAGCAGCCAGGACCTAGCGGGTGATACGCAGTATTTT. It is translated as CASSQDLAGDTQYF.

This rearrangement joins TRBV5-1 to TRBJ2-1; 9 bases line up with TRBD2. The V segment lost 4 bases and the J segment 8 bases; nucleotides outside the gene matches: 13. From germline, CDR1 is SGHRS and CDR2 YFSETQ. The CDR3 length is 16 residues. CDR3 nucleotide sequence: TGCGCCAGCAGCCTAATGACAGCGGGGGGTGTCGATGAGCAGTTCTTC. It specifies CASSLMTAGGVDEQFF.

V gene TRBV12-3 or TRBV12-4 combines with J gene TRBJ2-3; a possible D gene is TRBD2 (6 bases). Trimming pared 2 bases from V and 6 bases from J, leaving 9 bases between. CDR3 size: 13 residues. For the CDR3, the DNA is TGTGCCAGCAGTTTATCGGGAGTGGATACGCAGTATTTT. It yields the protein CASSLSGVDTQYF.

The genes are TRBV12-3 or TRBV12-4 and TRBJ1-2; a possible D gene is TRBD1 (5 bases). The V and J ends lost 2 bases and 4 bases respectively, with 8 bases between them. The CDR3 contains 13 residues. CDR3 loop: CASSLNRIYGYTF. In nucleotides, the CDR3 is TGTGCCAGCAGTTTAAACAGGATCTATGGCTACACCTTC.

The chain employs TRBV14 and TRBJ2-2, with a possible D match to TRBD2 (6 bases). The germline V gene encodes CDR1 SGHDN and CDR2 FVKESK. The CDR3 spans 14 residues. V was clipped by 6 bases and J by 6 bases, with 14 bases between them. The CDR3 loop is CASRPGVRAGELFF. The CDR3 bases are TGTGCCAGCAGGCCGGGAGTCAGGGCCGGGGAGCTGTTTTTT.

This clone was counted only a few times. The chain has TRBV4-2 and TRBJ1-2; D not resolved. CDR3 length: 13 amino acids. CDR1 is LGHNA, CDR2 YNFKEQ, per germline. V was clipped by 1 base and J by 0 bases, with 3 bases between them. As DNA, the CDR3 is TGTGCCAGCAGCCAAGGCGCTAACTATGGCTACACCTTC. It translates to CASSQGANYGYTF.

This clone showed up just once. The chain is built from TRBV28 and TRBJ2-7; 7 nucleotides agree with TRBD1. The CDR3 has 14 residues. Germline V lookup: CDR1 MDHEN, CDR2 SYDVKM. V shed 2 bases, J shed 5 bases, and the junction held 6 bases outside the gene matches. The CDR3 loop reads CASSLTGARDEQYF. The CDR3 region has the DNA TGTGCCAGCAGTTTAACAGGGGCCAGGGACGAGCAGTACTTC.

The table lists this clone with a few counts. V and J are TRBV2 and TRBJ1-6; D is undetermined. Germline V gene sequence: CDR1 SNHLY, CDR2 FYNNEI. The CDR3 is made up of 12 amino acids. The V end lost 3 bases, the J end lost 8 bases, and 5 bases lay between the germline ends. DNA of the CDR3: TGTGCCAGCAGTGACACAGATTCACCCCTCCACTTT. Translated: CASSDTDSPLHF.

The chain combines TRBV6-5 with TRBJ2-5, with D possibly matching TRBD2 (5 bases). This CDR3 contains 15 residues. The V gene's germline CDR1 is MNHEY and CDR2 SVGAGI. V was pared by 6 bases and J by 5 bases, with 19 bases between. CDR3 sequence: CASSPSRLGSETQYF. DNA for the CDR3: TGTGCCAGCAGCCCGAGTAGGTTGGGGAGCGAGACCCAGTACTTC.

This clone was recorded once. The chain combines TRBV20-1 with TRBJ2-3; 7 bases map to TRBD2. Germline trimming cut 3 bases from V and 0 bases from J; bases unmatched to any gene: 6. The germline gives CDR1 DFQATT, CDR2 SNEGSKA (reference sequence). The CDR3 totals 15 residues. CDR3 sequence: CSASGGRGSTDTQYF. CDR3 nucleotides: TGCAGTGCTAGTGGGGGGAGGGGAAGCACAGATACGCAGTATTTT.

The V gene is TRBV3-1 (or the pseudogene TRBV3-2), the J gene TRBJ2-2; D unresolved. Between the trimmed V and J ends, which lost 3 bases and 0 bases, there was a span of 5 bases. The CDR3 is 14 amino acids. The germline V gene encodes CDR1 LGHDT and CDR2 YNNKEL (reference sequence). The DNA of the CDR3 is TGTGCCAGCAGCCATACGGCGAACACCGGGGAGCTGTTTTTT. This gives the protein CASSHTANTGELFF.

J is TRBJ1-5 and V is TRBV28, with D possibly TRBD1 on 5 matching bases. The CDR3 consists of 15 residues. Trimming took off 5 bases at V and 2 bases at J, with 13 bases between the two ends. Germline V gives CDR1 MDHEN, CDR2 SYDVKM. The CDR3 DNA sequence: TGTGCCAGCAGTCCTCCACGGGGGGGCAATCAGCCCCAGCATTTT. It yields the protein CASSPPRGGNQPQHF.

The genes are TRBV11-2 and TRBJ1-3, with a possible D match to TRBD1 (6 bases). V lost 8 bases to trimming and J lost 9 bases, with 17 bases between them. Germline V lookup: CDR1 SGHAT, CDR2 FQNNGV. This CDR3 spans 13 amino acids. The CDR3 sequence is CASAEGGGLTIYF. The CDR3, as DNA: TGTGCCAGCGCAGAAGGGGGGGGGCTCACCATATATTTT.